The 18 T cell receptor beta chains listed next were all sequenced from one sample in a study of blood T cell repertoires in COVID-19. The assay was immunoSEQ multiplex PCR, and TCRdb's table has in-frame clones only and misses some. The sample comprises approximately 110,000 clones, about 85% of which are singletons, and more than 2% rests with the top ten. Specimen: peripheral blood. These receptor sequences come from a human donor in a cohort sampled during active COVID-19.

The table lists this clone with a few counts. The chain joins TRBV6-6 to TRBJ1-1; the D is unclear. Trimming pared 0 bases from V and 6 bases from J, leaving 11 bases between. Germline loops: CDR1 MNHNY, CDR2 SVGAGI (reference sequence). The CDR3 consists of 14 residues. The CDR3 reads CASSYSELGAEAFF. DNA of the CDR3: TGTGCCAGCAGTTACTCAGAGCTGGGAGCTGAAGCTTTCTTT.

This rearrangement joins TRBV7-2 to TRBJ2-3; D remains ambiguous. The CDR3 extends over 15 amino acids. Germline V gives CDR1 SGHTA, CDR2 FQGNSA. Trimming took 0 bases from V and 2 from J, leaving 9 bases between them. The CDR3 here is CASSLASVNTDTQYF. CDR3 DNA: TGTGCCAGCAGCTTAGCGAGTGTTAACACAGATACGCAGTATTTT. Full variable domain (remainder filled in from reference TRBV7-2 and TRBJ2-3): GAGVSQSPSNKVTEKGKDVELRCDPISGHTALYWYRQSLGQGLEFLIYFQGNSAPDKSGLPSDRFSAERTGGSVSTLTIQRTQQEDSAVYLCASSLASVNTDTQYFGPGTRLTVL.

In this sample, this clone turned up once. The chain has TRBV10-1 and TRBJ1-1; D is possibly TRBD1 (5 bases). CDR1 and CDR2 (germline): WNHNN, SYGVQD (reference sequence). The length of the CDR3 is 13 residues. Trimming stripped 5 bases from V and 1 base from J, with 8 bases between. The CDR3 loop is CASSLTANTEAFF. In nucleotides, the CDR3 is TGCGCCAGCAGTTTGACAGCGAACACTGAAGCTTTCTTT.

The chain has TRBV10-1 and TRBJ2-1, with 7 bases fitting TRBD2. Germline V lookup: CDR1 WNHNN, CDR2 SYGVQD (reference sequence). The junction had 21 bases not matched to a gene; V was cut back by 5 bases and J by 5 bases. This CDR3 comprises 19 residues. CDR3 DNA sequence: TGCGCCAGCAGTCCTGAGTCTCTTGCGGGAGATCGGTGGAACAATGAGCAGTTCTTC. This translates into CASSPESLAGDRWNNEQFF.

The chain's CDR3 is CASSETGTNTIYF. Here the CDR3 DNA reads TGCGCCAGCAGCGAGACAGGTACAAACACCATATATTTT. The chain uses TRBV5-1 and TRBJ1-3; the D gene is possibly TRBD1 (6 bases). The V gene's germline CDR1 is SGHRS and CDR2 YFSETQ. The V gene lost 4 bases and the J gene lost 6 bases, with 11 bases spanning the gap. CDR3 length: 13 amino acids.

The count of this clone is one. This chain connects TRBV19 to TRBJ2-3; D uncertain. The CDR3 contains 13 residues. The V gene's germline CDR1 is LNHDA and CDR2 SQIVND (reference sequence). V lost 2 bases and J 5 bases, leaving 8 bases between the germline ends. The CDR3 is CASSIISGDTQYF. CDR3 DNA: TGTGCCAGTAGTATAATTAGTGGAGATACGCAGTATTTT.

The rearrangement links TRBV10-3 to TRBJ2-1; 8 bases are a match to TRBD2. This CDR3 region has 21 residues. Germline CDR1 and CDR2: ENHRY and SYGVKD. The ends lost 0 bases at V and 8 bases at J; junction bases unmatched: 24. CDR3: CAISESSQGLASALSLDEQFF. CDR3 nucleotide sequence: TGTGCCATCAGTGAGTCCTCCCAAGGACTAGCCTCAGCTCTATCCCTGGATGAGCAGTTCTTC.

V is TRBV18 and J is TRBJ2-1, with TRBD1 as a possible D gene (5 bases). CDR1 and CDR2 (germline): KGHSH, LQKENI. The CDR3 covers 16 residues. Trimming removed 0 bases at V and 4 bases at J, with 13 bases between. The DNA of the CDR3 is TGTGCCAGCTCACCACCCCTGGGGCCCCCATACAATGAGCAGTTCTTC. Its translation is CASSPPLGPPYNEQFF. Looking up the rest from reference TRBV18 and TRBJ2-1 gives the full variable domain: NAGVMQNPRHLVRRRGQEARLRCSPMKGHSHVYWYRQLPEEGLKFMVYLQKENIIDESGMPKERFSAEFPKEGPSILRIQQVVRGDSAAYFCASSPPLGPPYNEQFFGPGTRLTVL.

The chain joins TRBV4-3 to TRBJ2-5; 7 bases agree with TRBD1. V trimming: 1 base; J trimming: 12 bases; junction bases outside the gene matches: 8. Germline-derived CDR1 and CDR2 are LGHNA and YSLEER. CDR3 length: 13 residues. DNA for the CDR3: TGCGCCAGCAGCCAAGGTCCCAGGGACAGCAAGTACTTC. Protein: CASSQGPRDSKYF.

The chain recombines TRBV19 with TRBJ2-1; 7 bases agree with TRBD1. With V trimmed by 3 bases and J by 2 bases, 4 bases remained unmatched. The CDR3 loop spans 15 amino acids. CDR1 and CDR2 (germline): LNHDA, SQIVND (reference sequence). The CDR3 DNA reads TGTGCCAGTAGTATGCCGGGACAGACCTACAATGAGCAGTTCTTC. This gives the protein CASSMPGQTYNEQFF.

CDR3 in DNA: TGTGCCATCAGTGGATCCGGGGACGAGCAGTACTTC. Its translation is CAISGSGDEQYF. The V and J genes are TRBV10-3 and TRBJ2-7; weak D call: TRBD2 (5 bases). This CDR3 is built from 12 residues. V gave up 4 bases and J gave up 5 bases, with 9 bases separating them. Germline CDR1 is ENHRY and CDR2 is SYGVKD.

The chain has TRBV5-8 and TRBJ2-6; maybe TRBD1 (6 bases). This CDR3 region has 17 residues. Trimming took off 4 bases at V and 1 base at J, with 15 bases between the two ends. Per the germline V gene, CDR1 is SGHTS and CDR2 is YDEGEE. CDR3 DNA: TGTGCCAGCAGCAAAAGAACCAGGGGATCTGGGGCCAACGTCCTGACTTTC. This gives the protein CASSKRTRGSGANVLTF.

In nucleotides, the CDR3 is TGTGCCAGCAGCTTGTTCGGGTCAACCGGGGAGCTGTTTTTT. The encoded protein is CASSLFGSTGELFF. The chain recombines TRBV5-8 with TRBJ2-2; D is uncertain. The CDR3 runs to 14 residues. V was pared by 1 base and J by 5 bases, with 9 bases between. Germline V gene data show CDR1 as SGHTS and CDR2 as YDEGEE.

The gene calls are TRBV9 and TRBJ1-1, with 7 nucleotides matching TRBD1. The germline V gene encodes CDR1 SGDLS and CDR2 YYNGEE. J lost 6 bases, V lost 4 bases, and 6 bases had no gene match. This CDR3 spans 13 amino acids. CDR3: CASSSAGGAEAFF. CDR3 bases: TGTGCCAGCAGCTCCGCAGGGGGAGCTGAAGCTTTCTTT.

This chain connects TRBV3-1 (or the pseudogene TRBV3-2) to TRBJ1-5; D call uncertain. The CDR3 is 15 residues long. V lost 5 bases to trimming and J lost 5 bases, with 16 bases between them. Germline V gene sequence: CDR1 LGHDT, CDR2 YNNKEL (reference sequence). As DNA, the CDR3 is TGTGCCAGCAGCAATACAGAACTGGGAGATCAGCCCCAGCATTTT. Amino acid sequence: CASSNTELGDQPQHF.

The chain uses TRBV5-1 and TRBJ2-3; TRBD2 is a possible D gene (6 bases). With 0 bases removed from V and 3 bases from J, the gap between germline ends came to 8 bases. This CDR3 region has 14 residues. CDR1 is SGHRS, CDR2 YFSETQ, per germline. This CDR3 reads CASSLEGGTDTQYF. In DNA, the CDR3 is TGCGCCAGCAGCTTGGAGGGAGGAACAGATACGCAGTATTTT. Using reference TRBV5-1 and TRBJ2-3 for the parts outside the CDR3, the full variable domain is KAGVTQTPRYLIKTRGQQVTLSCSPISGHRSVSWYQQTPGQGLQFLFEYFSETQRNKGNFPGRFSGRQFSNSRSEMNVSTLELGDSALYLCASSLEGGTDTQYFGPGTRLTVL.

This rearrangement joins TRBV6-5 to TRBJ2-5; a possible D gene is TRBD1 (5 bases). Germline V gives CDR1 MNHEY, CDR2 SVGAGI. The CDR3 covers 14 residues. V gave up 5 bases and J gave up 4 bases, with 14 bases separating them. This CDR3 is CASSTRGAGETQYF. The CDR3 nucleotides are TGTGCCAGCAGTACAAGGGGTGCCGGAGAGACCCAGTACTTC.

DNA for the CDR3: TGTGCCTGGACCTACGGGAGTTACGAGCAGTACTTC. Translation gives CAWTYGSYEQYF. This rearrangement joins TRBV30 to TRBJ2-7; D perhaps matches TRBD2 (6 bases). This CDR3 contains 12 residues. V gave up 4 bases and J gave up 4 bases, with 11 bases separating them. The germline V gene encodes CDR1 GTSNPN and CDR2 SVGIG (reference sequence).